This T cell receptor beta chain was sequenced in a study of identical twins. Each CDR3 protein gets one entry after TCRdb re-called the 5' RACE reads with MiXCR. The data contain fewer than 900,000 distinct CDR3 sequences, 20% to 25% of them singletons. This clonotype showed up just a few times. The antigen remains undetermined. Study observations and caveats: Insertion counts were lower in abundant cord blood beta clonotypes, a trend that memory repertoires did not show.

CDR3 length: 18 residues. The germline V gene encodes CDR1 SGHRS and CDR2 YFSETQ. Germline trimming cut 4 bases from V and 2 bases from J; bases unmatched to any gene: 7. The same data also went into a second study, on T cells expressing NK-cell markers. That paper notes: The TCR beta repertoires originated in sorted CD3+CD56+NKG2C+, CD3+CD56+NKG2C- and CD3+CD56-NKG2C+ T cells.

The chain employs TRBV5-1 and TRBJ2-1; TRBD2 matches at 15 bases. The material sequenced was PBMCs. This clonotype originated in a woman aged 18-29 years in good health. CDR3: CASSPGTSGRIAYNEQFF. For the CDR3, the DNA is TGCGCCAGCAGCCCCGGGACTAGCGGGAGGATCGCCTACAATGAGCAGTTCTTC.